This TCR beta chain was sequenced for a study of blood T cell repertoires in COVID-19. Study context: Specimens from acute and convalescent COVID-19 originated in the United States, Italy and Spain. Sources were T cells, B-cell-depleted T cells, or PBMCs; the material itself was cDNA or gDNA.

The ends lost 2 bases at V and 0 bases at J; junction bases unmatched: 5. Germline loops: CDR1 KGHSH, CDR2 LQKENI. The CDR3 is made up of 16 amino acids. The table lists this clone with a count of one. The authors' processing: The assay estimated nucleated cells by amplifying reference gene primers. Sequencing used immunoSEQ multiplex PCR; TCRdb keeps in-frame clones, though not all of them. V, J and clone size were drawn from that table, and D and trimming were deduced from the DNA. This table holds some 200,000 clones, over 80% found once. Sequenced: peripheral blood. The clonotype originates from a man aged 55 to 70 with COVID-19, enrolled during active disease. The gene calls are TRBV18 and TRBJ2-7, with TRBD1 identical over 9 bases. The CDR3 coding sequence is TGTGCCAGCTCACCAATAGGGACAGGGAGCTCCTACGAGCAGTACTTC. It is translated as CASSPIGTGSSYEQYF.